Below, one TCR beta chain is given with its context. Germline V lookup: CDR1 SGHRS, CDR2 YFSETQ. CDR3 length: 15 residues. J gave up 5 bases and V 4 bases, and 7 bases lay outside the gene matches. This entry belongs to a study of blood T cells in healthy people across ages. A second PCR of roughly 7 to 11 cycles used a sample-barcoded 5' primer and a J-beta primer mix. TCRdb passed the 5' RACE reads through MiXCR, listing each CDR3 protein once. The sample lists about 1.8 million distinct CDR3 sequences; around 48% were seen once. This chain links TRBV5-1 with TRBJ2-1; 9 nucleotides align to TRBD1. Input material: blood. The receptor was derived from a woman aged 40-49 years in good health. The CDR3 loop is CASSLGTGMDNEQFF. The CDR3, as DNA: TGCGCCAGCAGCCTGGGGACAGGGATGGACAATGAGCAGTTCTTC.